This T cell receptor (beta chain) was observed in a study of T cells in Graves' hyperthyroidism and ophthalmopathy. This clonotype was seen many times. Amplification yielded TCR beta CDR3 regions, with RNA transcripts as the source. The HTBI set primed first-round TCR CDR3 RT-PCR. TCRdb passed the multiplex PCR reads through MiXCR, listing each CDR3 protein once. The data show about 570,000 distinct CDR3 sequences, approximately 15% seen once. CDR3 length: 14 amino acids. The junction had 6 bases not matched to a gene; V was cut back by 4 bases and J by 5 bases. The V gene's germline CDR1 is SGHRS and CDR2 YFSETQ. Each 10 ml fresh peripheral blood draw supplied the PBMCs.

The chain has TRBV5-1 and TRBJ2-4, with 7 bases aligning to TRBD2. This receptor was taken from a woman aged 35 to 49 with Graves' hyperthyroidism. What was sequenced was blood. For the CDR3, the DNA is TGCGCCAGCAGCCCGACGGCGGGGGAAAACATTCAGTACTTC. It yields the protein CASSPTAGENIQYF.